Reported below is one T cell receptor beta chain. The data were taken from a study of blood T cell repertoires in COVID-19. TCRdb's table, derived via immunoSEQ multiplex PCR, lists solely in-frame clones and lacks some. The sample holds about 520,000 clones, approximately 85% seen once. The V segment lost 5 bases and the J segment 6 bases; nucleotides outside the gene matches: 12. The CDR3 runs to 15 residues. CDR1 is SEHNR and CDR2 is FQNEAQ in the germline V gene (reference sequence). The V gene is TRBV7-9, the J gene TRBJ2-7; 8 bases align to TRBD2. The sequence came from a human donor in a cohort sampled during active COVID-19. Sequencing was carried out using peripheral blood. CDR3 amino acids: CASSPGGGEPREQYF. CDR3 sequence (DNA): TGTGCCAGCAGCCCGGGAGGGGGGGAACCTCGCGAGCAGTACTTC. The variable domain in full, completed from reference TRBV7-9 and TRBJ2-7, reads DTGVSQNPRHKITKRGQNVTFRCDPISEHNRLYWYRQTLGQGPEFLTYFQNEAQLEKSRLLSDRFSAERPKGSFSTLEIQRTEQGDSAMYLCASSPGGGEPREQYFGPGTRLTVT.